This T cell receptor beta chain is from a study of T cell responses to AZD1222 COVID-19 vaccine. Clones were read by immunoSEQ multiplex PCR, and TCRdb kept only the in-frame ones, dropping some. The profile shows 130,000 to 150,000 clones, about 91% of them singletons. From germline, CDR1 is MDHEN and CDR2 SYDVKM. Trimming stripped 1 base from V and 5 bases from J, with 11 bases between. The CDR3 is 14 residues long. Sequences were derived from peripheral blood, sampled on day 0 of MenACWY control vaccination. The TCR sequence derives from an adult in good health. The chain is built from TRBV28 and TRBJ1-1; tentatively, D is TRBD1 (5 bases). In nucleotides, the CDR3 is TGTGCCAGCAGTTTATCCAACAGGCGGACTGAAGCTTTCTTT. Translated: CASSLSNRRTEAFF.